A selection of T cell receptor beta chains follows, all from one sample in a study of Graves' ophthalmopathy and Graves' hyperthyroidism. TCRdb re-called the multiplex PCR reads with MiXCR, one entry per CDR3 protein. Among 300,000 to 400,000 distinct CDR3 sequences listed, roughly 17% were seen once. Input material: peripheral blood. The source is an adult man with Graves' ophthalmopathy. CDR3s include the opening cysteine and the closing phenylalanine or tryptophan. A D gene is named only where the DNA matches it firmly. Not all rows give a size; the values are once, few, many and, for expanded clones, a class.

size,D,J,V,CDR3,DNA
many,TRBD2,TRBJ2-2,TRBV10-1,CASSGGLALNTGELFF,TGCGCCAGCAGTGGGGGACTAGCCTTAAACACCGGGGAGCTGTTTTTT
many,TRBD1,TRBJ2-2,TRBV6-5,CASSYQDRAPGELFF,TGTGCCAGCAGTTACCAAGACAGGGCCCCCGGGGAGCTGTTTTTT
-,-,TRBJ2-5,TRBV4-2,CASSHSLSVQETQYF,TGTGCCAGCAGCCATTCGCTGAGTGTTCAAGAGACTCAGTACTTC
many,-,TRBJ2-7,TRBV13,CASSSSVHEQYF,TGTGCCAGCAGCTCGTCGGTGCACGAGCAGTACTTC
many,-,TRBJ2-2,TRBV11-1,CASSSLMGHGNTGELFF,TGTGCCAGCAGCTCACTAATGGGCCATGGTAACACCGGGGAGCTGTTTTTT
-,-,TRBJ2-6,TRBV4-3,CASSPGRDSGANVLTF,TGCGCCAGCAGCCCGGGACGGGACTCTGGGGCCAACGTCCTGACTTTC
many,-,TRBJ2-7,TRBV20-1,CSARDRLSSSYEQYF,TGCAGTGCTAGAGATAGACTTTCGAGCTCCTACGAGCAGTACTTC
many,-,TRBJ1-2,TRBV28,CASSLRTGQTNYGYTF,TGTGCCAGCAGTTTGCGCACAGGCCAAACTAACTATGGCTACACCTTC
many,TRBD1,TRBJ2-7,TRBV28,CASIPALGTGGEQYF,TGTGCCAGCATTCCGGCTCTGGGGACAGGGGGCGAGCAGTACTTC
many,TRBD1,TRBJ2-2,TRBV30,CAWNRQGGELFF,TGTGCCTGGAATAGACAGGGCGGGGAGCTGTTTTTT
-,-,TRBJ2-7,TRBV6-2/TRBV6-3,CASSYFIANPYEQYF,TGTGCCAGCAGTTACTTTATTGCCAACCCTTACGAGCAGTACTTC
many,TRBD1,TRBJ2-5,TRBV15,CATSRASLGQGDQETQYF,TGTGCCACCAGCAGAGCGTCTCTGGGACAGGGGGACCAAGAGACCCAGTACTTC
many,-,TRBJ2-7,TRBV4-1,CASSQSRAQAYEQYF,TGCGCCAGCAGCCAATCCCGGGCACAGGCCTACGAGCAGTACTTC
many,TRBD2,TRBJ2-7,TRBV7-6,CASSRPGGSGSYEQYF,TGTGCCAGCAGCCGGCCGGGGGGTAGCGGGAGCTACGAGCAGTACTTC
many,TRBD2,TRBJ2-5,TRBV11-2,CASSLGTSGSETQYF,TGTGCCAGCAGCCTCGGGACTAGCGGGTCAGAGACCCAGTACTTC
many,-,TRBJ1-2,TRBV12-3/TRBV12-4,CASSLTLGLPPDLRYGYTF,TGTGCCAGCAGTTTAACACTCGGTCTTCCCCCGGACCTTCGCTATGGCTACACCTTC
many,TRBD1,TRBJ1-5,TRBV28,CASSLTGALRPQHF,TGTGCCAGCAGTCTGACAGGGGCCCTAAGGCCCCAGCATTTT
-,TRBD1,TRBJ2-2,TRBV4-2,CASSPGQGASGELFF,TGTGCCAGCAGCCCGGGACAGGGGGCATCCGGGGAGCTGTTTTTT